This TCR beta chain was found in a study of identical twins' blood T cells. TCRdb used MiXCR to reprocess the 5' RACE reads, holding one entry per CDR3 protein. This table has roughly 380,000 distinct CDR3 sequences, 28% appearing once. This clonotype was found a few times. This CDR3 comprises 14 residues. The material sequenced was PBMCs. This chain connects TRBV3-2 to TRBJ1-5. TRBV3-2 is assigned pseudogene status. This receptor was obtained from a woman between 18 and 55 years old in good health. The CDR3 spells CASSQLSLNQPQHF. The CDR3, as DNA: TGTGCCAGCAGCCAACTCAGTCTCAATCAGCCCCAGCATTTT.